Below, 14 T cell receptor beta chains from the same sample are listed, as sequenced in a study of cytomegalovirus exposure and HLA in healthy donors. PCR involved 60 Vbeta and 13 Jbeta primers. Clones were read by immunoSEQ multiplex PCR, and TCRdb kept only the in-frame ones, dropping some. The data contain some 140,000 clones, under 80% of them singletons. Material for sequencing was PBMCs. The receptors were gathered from a man aged 25-45 years in good health and CMV-seronegative.

The chain has TRBV7-9 and TRBJ2-3, with D maybe TRBD1 (6 bases). Trimming left V 4 bases short and J 1 base short, with 9 bases between. This CDR3 spans 14 amino acids. Per the germline V gene, CDR1 is SEHNR and CDR2 is FQNEAQ (reference sequence). The CDR3 protein is CASSWAGGTDTQYF. Here the CDR3 DNA reads TGTGCCAGCAGCTGGGCAGGGGGCACAGATACGCAGTATTTT.

The chain joins TRBV5-1 to TRBJ1-1, with 10 bases identical to TRBD1. CDR3 length: 15 residues. After removal of 3 bases from V and 5 bases from J, the junction contained 7 bases not matched to a gene. The V gene's germline CDR1 is SGHRS and CDR2 YFSETQ. The CDR3 DNA sequence: TGCGCCAGCAGCTCCGGACAGGGGGGAGGTACTGAAGCTTTCTTT. Protein sequence: CASSSGQGGGTEAFF.

The V call is TRBV14, the J call TRBJ2-1; D is unresolved. V lost 1 base and J lost 4, with 2 bases in between. Germline V gene data show CDR1 as SGHDN and CDR2 as FVKESK. CDR3 length: 12 amino acids. The CDR3 here is CASSQAYNEQFF. Written as DNA, the CDR3 is TGTGCCAGCAGCCAAGCTTACAATGAGCAGTTCTTC.

This rearrangement joins TRBV6-1 to TRBJ1-5; no reliable D call. V lost 2 bases and J 7 bases, leaving 21 bases between the germline ends. The CDR3 is made up of 17 amino acids. The germline CDR1 and CDR2 sequences are MNHNS and SASEGT. DNA for the CDR3: TGTGCCAGCAGTGAATTCGGGCGGACTCATTTCGGACAGCCCCAGCATTTT. Protein: CASSEFGRTHFGQPQHF.

This chain joins TRBV19 and TRBJ1-5, with D possibly TRBD1 on 5 matching bases. The V end was cut by 2 bases, the J end by 1 base, with 9 bases between. The CDR3 contains 15 residues. CDR1 and CDR2 from the germline V gene are LNHDA and SQIVND (reference sequence). The CDR3 region is CASSISRASNQPQHF. The CDR3 bases are TGTGCCAGTAGTATAAGCAGGGCGAGCAATCAGCCCCAGCATTTT.

The chain recombines TRBV4-3 with TRBJ1-3; no clear D gene. Deletions cut 0 bases from V and 0 bases from J, with 9 bases between. Germline CDR1 LGHNA, CDR2 YSLEER. This CDR3 has 16 amino acids. This CDR3 reads CASSQEWAYSGNTIYF. The CDR3 DNA reads as TGCGCCAGCAGCCAAGAGTGGGCCTACTCTGGAAACACCATATATTTT.

This clone has more than one count but fewer than ten. The chain has TRBV7-6 and TRBJ2-3, with unresolved D. V was shortened by 1 base and J by 0 bases, with 8 bases between the two germline ends. Germline-derived CDR1 and CDR2 are SGHVS and FNYEAQ. The CDR3 covers 15 residues. The CDR3 DNA reads TGTGCCAGCAGCTTAGTATCTCCTAGCACAGATACGCAGTATTTT. This translates into CASSLVSPSTDTQYF.

This clone was detected only once. The chain couples TRBV28 to TRBJ2-2; 12 positions match TRBD2. CDR3 length equals 17 residues. CDR1 is MDHEN, CDR2 SYDVKM, per germline. The ends lost 10 bases at V and 5 bases at J; junction bases unmatched: 14. CDR3 sequence reads: CATLGLAGPTRTGELFF. In DNA, the CDR3 is TGTGCCACCCTCGGACTAGCGGGGCCCACGAGGACCGGGGAGCTGTTTTTT.

The rearrangement links TRBV7-8 to TRBJ2-2; 7 nucleotides line up with TRBD1. Germline V CDR1 and CDR2: SGHVS, FQNEAQ. The CDR3 is 17 amino acids. V shed 3 bases and J 2 bases; nucleotides not matched to a gene: 9. CDR3 protein: CASSFRRRGSNTGELFF. The CDR3 DNA sequence: TGTGCCAGCAGCTTTCGCCGCAGGGGGTCCAACACCGGGGAGCTGTTTTTT.

V is TRBV4-3 and J is TRBJ1-1; D ambiguous. The CDR3 spans 16 residues. In germline, CDR1 is LGHNA, CDR2 YSLEER. The V end was cut by 1 base, the J end by 5 bases, with 17 bases between. The CDR3 bases are TGCGCCAGCAGCCAAGCACCGTCCGGGCTAGCGACTGAAGCTTTCTTT. Residues: CASSQAPSGLATEAFF.

The J gene is TRBJ2-1, the V gene TRBV7-2; 8 bases agree with TRBD2. V shed 3 bases and J 1 base; nucleotides not matched to a gene: 8. Germline V gene data show CDR1 as SGHTA and CDR2 as FQGNSA. The CDR3 is 17 amino acids. CDR3 DNA sequence: TGTGCCAGCAGCTTCGGGTTGGGGACTAGGTCCTACAATGAGCAGTTCTTC. Encoded protein: CASSFGLGTRSYNEQFF. The full variable domain, with the rest looked up from reference TRBV7-2 and TRBJ2-1, is GAGVSQSPSNKVTEKGKDVELRCDPISGHTALYWYRQSLGQGLEFLIYFQGNSAPDKSGLPSDRFSAERTGGSVSTLTIQRTQQEDSAVYLCASSFGLGTRSYNEQFFGPGTRLTVL.

The chain links TRBV7-9 to TRBJ2-3; a possible D gene is TRBD1 (7 bases). This CDR3 has 16 amino acids. Germline V gene data show CDR1 as SEHNR and CDR2 as FQNEAQ (reference sequence). The germline V and J ends were trimmed by 2 bases and 4 bases, with 16 bases remaining between them. This CDR3 reads CASSLIGPRGADTQYF. The CDR3 DNA follows: TGTGCCAGCAGCTTAATCGGACCCAGGGGGGCAGATACGCAGTATTTT.

The chain is built from TRBV10-2 and TRBJ1-6; D is ambiguous. V was clipped by 2 bases and J by 10 bases, with 15 bases between them. The germline gives CDR1 WSHSY, CDR2 SAAADI. The CDR3 contains 15 residues. In DNA, the CDR3 is TGCGCCAGCAGTGAGGCCCGCTCAGCGAGATCACCCCTCCACTTT. Encoded protein: CASSEARSARSPLHF.

This clone was detected once. V usage is TRBV5-4 and J usage is TRBJ2-3; 7 positions match TRBD1. The CDR3 is 15 amino acids. The J segment lost 2 bases and the V segment lost 4 bases, leaving 7 bases of the junction unmatched. Germline V gives CDR1 SGHNT, CDR2 YYREEE (reference sequence). The CDR3 is CASSLTGATTDTQYF. In nucleotides, the CDR3 is TGTGCCAGCAGCCTTACAGGGGCAACCACAGATACGCAGTATTTT.